A single sample gave rise to the 16 T cell receptor beta chains below, sequenced in a study of cytomegalovirus exposure and HLA in healthy donors. In the PCR, 60 Vbeta and 13 Jbeta primers were used. The table came from immunoSEQ multiplex PCR; TCRdb's copy has only in-frame clones and leaves some out. The sample shows around 150,000 clones, under 80% of them seen only once. Sequenced sample: PBMCs. The receptors derive from a man aged 40-49 years in good health and CMV-seronegative.

CDR3 residues: CASSSTGGGMMMTQYF. In DNA form, the CDR3 reads TGTGCCAGCAGTTCGACAGGGGGCGGGATGATGATGACCCAGTACTTC. The V call is TRBV27, the J call TRBJ2-5; 10 bases are a match to TRBD1. The CDR3 contains 16 residues. With 4 bases clipped from V and 7 bases from J, the junction kept 12 bases outside the gene matches. The germline V gene encodes CDR1 MNHEY and CDR2 SMNVEV (reference sequence).

This chain joins TRBV6-1 and TRBJ1-2; 8 positions agree with TRBD1. CDR1 MNHNS and CDR2 SASEGT come from the germline V gene. The trim removed 2 bases at V and 7 bases at J, leaving 9 bases unmatched. CDR3 length: 15 residues. The CDR3 bases are TGTGCCAGCAGTGAATCCCAGACAGGGGTGGGTGGCTACACCTTC. As protein: CASSESQTGVGGYTF.

The chain employs TRBV28 and TRBJ1-5; D remains unclear. The CDR3 runs to 13 residues. The V and J ends lost 6 bases and 3 bases respectively, with 9 bases between them. Germline lookup yields CDR1 MDHEN and CDR2 SYDVKM. The CDR3 DNA reads as TGTGCCAGCAGATCCTATAACAATCAGCCCCAGCATTTT. Translation: CASRSYNNQPQHF. Complete variable domain (other parts from reference TRBV28 and TRBJ1-5): DVKVTQSSRYLVKRTGEKVFLECVQDMDHENMFWYRQDPGLGLRLIYFSYDVKMKEKGDIPEGYSVSREKKERFSLILESASTNQTSMYLCASRSYNNQPQHFGDGTRLSIL.

This chain links TRBV19 with TRBJ2-5; TRBD1 is a possible D gene (5 bases). CDR3 length: 14 amino acids. Deletions cut 6 bases from V and 3 bases from J, with 14 bases between. Per the germline V gene, CDR1 is LNHDA and CDR2 is SQIVND (reference sequence). The CDR3 loop reads CASRGAIREETQYF. For the CDR3, the DNA is TGTGCCAGTAGAGGGGCGATCCGCGAAGAGACCCAGTACTTC.

The chain uses TRBV6-5 and TRBJ2-7; D perhaps matches TRBD2 (6 bases). The length of the CDR3 is 11 residues. CDR1 is MNHEY and CDR2 is SVGAGI in the germline V gene. Trimming removed 7 bases at V and 6 bases at J, with 10 bases between. CDR3 residues: CASIGAGEQYF. As DNA, the CDR3 is TGTGCCAGCATTGGAGCGGGCGAGCAGTACTTC.

This chain joins TRBV19 and TRBJ1-1; 8 positions match TRBD1. V shed 6 bases, J shed 4 bases, and the junction held 10 bases outside the gene matches. CDR1 LNHDA and CDR2 SQIVND come from the germline V gene (reference sequence). The length of the CDR3 is 15 residues. The CDR3 DNA follows: TGTGCCAGTAGGGGACAGGAAATTTTAGGCACTGAAGCTTTCTTT. Encoded protein: CASRGQEILGTEAFF.

The chain recombines TRBV11-1 with TRBJ1-1, with D maybe TRBD1 (5 bases). V was clipped by 5 bases and J by 5 bases, with 15 bases between them. The CDR3 consists of 14 residues. In germline, CDR1 is SGHAT, CDR2 FQDESV (reference sequence). The CDR3 DNA reads as TGTGCCAGCAGCCCCCCGCGGGGCCGGACTGAAGCTTTCTTT. Its translation is CASSPPRGRTEAFF.

The J gene is TRBJ2-3, the V gene TRBV6-4; 11 positions match TRBD2. Germline values: CDR1 MRHNA, CDR2 SNTAGT. This CDR3 spans 15 amino acids. V gave up 4 bases and J gave up 4 bases; unmatched junction bases: 4. CDR3 sequence: CASSVLAGGADTQYF. The CDR3 region has the DNA TGTGCCAGCAGTGTCCTAGCGGGGGGTGCAGATACGCAGTATTTT.

The rearrangement links TRBV4-1 to TRBJ1-2, with 7 nucleotides matching TRBD1. This CDR3 is built from 15 residues. V lost 3 bases to trimming and J lost 0 bases; unmatched junction nucleotides: 4. The germline CDR1 and CDR2 sequences are MGHRA and YSYEKL. The CDR3 here is CASSHQTGTNYGYTF. The CDR3 nucleotides are TGCGCCAGCAGCCACCAGACAGGGACTAACTATGGCTACACCTTC.

The gene calls are TRBV7-3 and TRBJ1-1; a possible D gene is TRBD1 (6 bases). Germline values: CDR1 SGHTA, CDR2 FQGTGA. The CDR3 has 14 amino acids. Deletions cut 6 bases from V and 4 bases from J, with 15 bases between. CDR3 nucleotide sequence: TGTGCCAGCAGGCAAGGGGGGGGGAGCACTGAAGCTTTCTTT. This codes for CASRQGGGSTEAFF.

The chain is built from TRBV19 and TRBJ1-3; TRBD1 is a possible D gene (6 bases). This CDR3 comprises 16 residues. Trimming stripped 5 bases from V and 0 bases from J, with 14 bases between. Germline lookup yields CDR1 LNHDA and CDR2 SQIVND (reference sequence). The CDR3 DNA sequence: TGTGCCAGTAGTCCCAGGGGCCGAACCTCTGGAAACACCATATATTTT. It is translated as CASSPRGRTSGNTIYF. Combining the CDR3 with reference TRBV19 and TRBJ1-3 gives the whole variable domain DGGITQSPKYLFRKEGQNVTLSCEQNLNHDAMYWYRQDPGQGLRLIYYSQIVNDFQKGDIAEGYSVSREKKESFPLTVTSAQKNPTAFYLCASSPRGRTSGNTIYFGEGSWLTVV.

The chain uses TRBV30 and TRBJ2-3, with D possibly TRBD2 on 6 matching bases. Germline V lookup: CDR1 GTSNPN, CDR2 SVGIG (reference sequence). V dropped 2 bases and J dropped 3 bases, with 12 bases sitting between them. This CDR3 is 14 amino acids long. CDR3 bases: TGTGCCTGGAGTCAGACCCGGGAGACAGATACGCAGTATTTT. As protein: CAWSQTRETDTQYF.

This clone was counted a single time. V usage is TRBV11-1 and J usage is TRBJ2-7; the match to TRBD1 covers 7 bases. Germline CDR1 and CDR2: SGHAT and FQDESV (reference sequence). The CDR3 runs 14 residues. The junction had 7 bases not matched to a gene; V was cut back by 5 bases and J by 3 bases. The CDR3 coding sequence is TGTGCCAGCAGCCCAGGGGGTTTAAACTACGAGCAGTACTTC. Its protein is CASSPGGLNYEQYF.

The gene calls are TRBV27 and TRBJ2-5; possibly TRBD1 for D (5 bases). The J call may be wrong; the DNA end is better matched by TRBJ2-7. This CDR3 is 15 amino acids long. Germline values: CDR1 MNHEY, CDR2 SMNVEV (reference sequence). The CDR3 region has the DNA TGTGCCAGCAGTCGAAAGCTGGGGCAGAGGAACGAGCAGTACTTC. As protein: CASSRKLGQRNEQYF.

V usage is TRBV19 and J usage is TRBJ2-2, with a possible D match to TRBD1 (5 bases). Germline V lookup: CDR1 LNHDA, CDR2 SQIVND (reference sequence). With 7 bases removed from V and 6 bases from J, the gap between germline ends came to 9 bases. This CDR3 is built from 12 residues. In nucleotides, the CDR3 is TGTGCCAGTACCCCAGGGCCCGGGGAGCTGTTTTTT. Its translation: CASTPGPGELFF.

On this clone itself: Germline is not matched at one junction end, which may reflect a read error. The J gene is TRBJ2-3, the V gene TRBV7-7; TRBD2 matches 9 bases. The CDR3 runs 15 residues. Germline values: CDR1 SSHAT, CDR2 FNYEAQ (reference sequence). The CDR3 bases are TGTGCTAGCAGCCACGGGCTAGCGGGGACTGATACGCAGTATTTT. Its protein product is CASSHGLAGTDTQYF.